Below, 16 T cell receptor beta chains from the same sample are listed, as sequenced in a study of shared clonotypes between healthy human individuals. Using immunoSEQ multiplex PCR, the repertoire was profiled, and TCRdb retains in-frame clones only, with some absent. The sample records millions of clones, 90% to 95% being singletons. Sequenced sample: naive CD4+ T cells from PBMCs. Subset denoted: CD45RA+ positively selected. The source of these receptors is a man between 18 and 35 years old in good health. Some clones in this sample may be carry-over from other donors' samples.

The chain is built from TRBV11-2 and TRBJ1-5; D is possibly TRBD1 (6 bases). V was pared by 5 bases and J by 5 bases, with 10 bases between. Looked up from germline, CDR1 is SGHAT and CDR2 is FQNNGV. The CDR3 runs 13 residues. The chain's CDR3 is CASSPDSYQPQHF. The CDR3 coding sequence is TGTGCCAGCAGCCCGGACAGTTATCAGCCCCAGCATTTT. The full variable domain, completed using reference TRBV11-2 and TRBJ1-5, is EAGVAQSPRYKIIEKRQSVAFWCNPISGHATLYWYQQILGQGPKLLIQFQNNGVVDDSQLPKDRFSAERLKGVDSTLKIQPAKLEDSAVYLCASSPDSYQPQHFGDGTRLSIL.

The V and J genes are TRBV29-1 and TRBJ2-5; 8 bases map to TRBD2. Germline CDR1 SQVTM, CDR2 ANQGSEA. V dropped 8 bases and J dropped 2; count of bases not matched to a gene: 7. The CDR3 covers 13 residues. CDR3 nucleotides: TGCAGCCTTACCACTAGCGGACAAGAGACCCAGTACTTC. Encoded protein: CSLTTSGQETQYF. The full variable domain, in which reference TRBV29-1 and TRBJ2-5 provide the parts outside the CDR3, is SAVISQKPSRDICQRGTSLTIQCQVDSQVTMMFWYRQQPGQSLTLIATANQGSEATYESGFVIDKFPISRPNLTFSTLTVSNMSPEDSSIYLCSLTTSGQETQYFGPGTRLLVL.

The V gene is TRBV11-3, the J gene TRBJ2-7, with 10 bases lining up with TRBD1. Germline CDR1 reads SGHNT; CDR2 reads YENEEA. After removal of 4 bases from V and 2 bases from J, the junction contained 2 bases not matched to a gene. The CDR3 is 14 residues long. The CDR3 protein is CASSSGQGAYEQYF. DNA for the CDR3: TGTGCCAGCAGCTCCGGACAGGGGGCCTACGAGCAGTACTTC.

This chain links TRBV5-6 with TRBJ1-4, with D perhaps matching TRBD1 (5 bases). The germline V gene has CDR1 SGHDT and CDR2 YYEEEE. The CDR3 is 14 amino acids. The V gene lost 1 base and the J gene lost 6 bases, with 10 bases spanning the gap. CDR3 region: CASSLQGVDEKLFF. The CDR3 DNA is TGTGCCAGCAGCTTGCAGGGTGTTGATGAAAAACTGTTTTTT.

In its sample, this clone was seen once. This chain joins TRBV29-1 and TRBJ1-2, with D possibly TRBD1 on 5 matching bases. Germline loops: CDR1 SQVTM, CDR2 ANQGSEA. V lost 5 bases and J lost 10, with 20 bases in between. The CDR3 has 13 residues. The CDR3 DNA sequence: TGCAGCGTTTTCGAACCAGGGAAGGAAGACTACACCTTC. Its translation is CSVFEPGKEDYTF.

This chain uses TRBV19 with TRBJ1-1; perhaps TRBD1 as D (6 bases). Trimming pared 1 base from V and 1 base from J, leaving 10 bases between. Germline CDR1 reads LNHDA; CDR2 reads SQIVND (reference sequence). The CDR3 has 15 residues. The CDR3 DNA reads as TGTGCCAGTAGTATAGGAGGAGGGGGGAACACTGAAGCTTTCTTT. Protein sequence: CASSIGGGGNTEAFF.

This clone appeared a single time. Written as DNA, the CDR3 is TGTGCCAGCAGCTCGCGGGGCTACAATGAGCAGTTCTTC. Translation: CASSSRGYNEQFF. The rearrangement links TRBV11-3 to TRBJ2-1, with D possibly TRBD2 on 6 matching bases. Looked up from germline, CDR1 is SGHNT and CDR2 is YENEEA. The CDR3 totals 13 residues. V was trimmed by 4 bases and J by 3 bases, leaving 7 bases between them. Variable domain in full (rest from reference TRBV11-3 and TRBJ2-1): EAGVVQSPRYKIIEKKQPVAFWCNPISGHNTLYWYLQNLGQGPELLIRYENEEAVDDSQLPKDRFSAERLKGVDSTLKIQPAELGDSAVYLCASSSRGYNEQFFGPGTRLTVL.

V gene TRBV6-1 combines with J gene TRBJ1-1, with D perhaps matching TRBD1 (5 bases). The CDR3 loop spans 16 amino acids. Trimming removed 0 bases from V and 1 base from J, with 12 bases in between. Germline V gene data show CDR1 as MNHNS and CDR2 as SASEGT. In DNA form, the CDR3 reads TGTGCCAGCAGTGAAGCTCTGGGGGGACCGAACACTGAAGCTTTCTTT. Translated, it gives CASSEALGGPNTEAFF.

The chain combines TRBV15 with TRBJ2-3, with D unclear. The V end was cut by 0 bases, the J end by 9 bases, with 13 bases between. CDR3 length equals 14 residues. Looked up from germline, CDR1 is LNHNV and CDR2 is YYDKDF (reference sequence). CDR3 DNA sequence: TGTGCCACCAGCAGAGATGGTAGTGAGGTAACGCAGTATTTT. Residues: CATSRDGSEVTQYF.

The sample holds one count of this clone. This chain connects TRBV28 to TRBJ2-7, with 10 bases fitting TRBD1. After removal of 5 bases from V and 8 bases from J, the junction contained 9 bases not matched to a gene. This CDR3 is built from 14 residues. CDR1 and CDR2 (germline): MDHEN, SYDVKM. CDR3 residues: CASSRQGAPGQQYF. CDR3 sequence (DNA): TGTGCCAGCAGTCGACAGGGGGCGCCTGGTCAGCAGTACTTC.

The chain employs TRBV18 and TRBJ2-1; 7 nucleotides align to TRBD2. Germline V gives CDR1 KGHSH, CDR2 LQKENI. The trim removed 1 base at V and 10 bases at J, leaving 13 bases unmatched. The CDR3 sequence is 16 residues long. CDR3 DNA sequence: TGTGCCAGCTCACCACGTATCGGACTAGATTCAGAAGAGCAGTTCTTC. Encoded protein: CASSPRIGLDSEEQFF.

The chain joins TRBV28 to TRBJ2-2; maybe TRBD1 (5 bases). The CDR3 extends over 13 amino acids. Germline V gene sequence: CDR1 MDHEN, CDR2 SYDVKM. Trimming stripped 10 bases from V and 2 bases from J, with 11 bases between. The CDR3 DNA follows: TGTGCCAACCAACAGGCAAACACCGGGGAGCTGTTTTTT. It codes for CANQQANTGELFF. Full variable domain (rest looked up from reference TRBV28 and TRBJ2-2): DVKVTQSSRYLVKRTGEKVFLECVQDMDHENMFWYRQDPGLGLRLIYFSYDVKMKEKGDIPEGYSVSREKKERFSLILESASTNQTSMYLCANQQANTGELFFGEGSRLTVL.

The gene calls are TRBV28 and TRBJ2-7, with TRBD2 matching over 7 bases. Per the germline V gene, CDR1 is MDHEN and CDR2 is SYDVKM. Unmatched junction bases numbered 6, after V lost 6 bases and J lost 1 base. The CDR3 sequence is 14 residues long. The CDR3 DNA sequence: TGTGCCAGCAGGGTCGGGGGGACGTCCTACGAGCAGTACTTC. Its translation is CASRVGGTSYEQYF.

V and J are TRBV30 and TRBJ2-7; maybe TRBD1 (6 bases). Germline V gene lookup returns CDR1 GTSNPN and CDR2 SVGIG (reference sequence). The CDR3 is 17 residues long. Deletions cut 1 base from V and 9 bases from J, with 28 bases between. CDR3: CAWSGDNFGSEESMQYF. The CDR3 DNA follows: TGTGCCTGGAGTGGGGACAATTTTGGGTCCGAGGAGTCTATGCAGTACTTC.

CDR3 region: CASSPTSGPPAGEQYF. DNA for the CDR3: TGTGCCAGCAGTCCGACTAGCGGGCCGCCGGCGGGCGAGCAGTACTTC. The chain couples TRBV2 to TRBJ2-7; 10 nucleotides agree with TRBD2. This CDR3 region has 16 residues. Unmatched junction bases numbered 13, after V lost 5 bases and J lost 6 bases. Germline CDR1 reads SNHLY; CDR2 reads FYNNEI.

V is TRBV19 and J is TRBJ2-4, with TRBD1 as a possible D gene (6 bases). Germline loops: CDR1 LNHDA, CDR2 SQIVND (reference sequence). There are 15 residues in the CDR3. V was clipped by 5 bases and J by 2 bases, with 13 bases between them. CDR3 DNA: TGTGCCAGTAGTCCCCCACAGGGATCCAAAAACATTCAGTACTTC. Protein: CASSPPQGSKNIQYF.